Listed below are T cell receptor beta chains from one sample, sequenced in a study of regulatory T cells in long-lasting Graves disease. TCRdb re-called the multiplex PCR reads through MiXCR, storing one row per CDR3 protein. The sample includes hundreds of thousands of distinct CDR3 sequences, 16% of them seen just once. The sample also formed part of further work on T cells in Graves' hyperthyroidism and ophthalmopathy.

The sequencing here drew on peripheral blood mononuclear cells (PBMCs), taken at new diagnosis, from a patient treated with antithyroid drugs. The receptors come from a man aged 40-55 years with Graves disease. CDR3s include the opening cysteine and the closing phenylalanine or tryptophan. D genes are given only for firm matches. Only part of the rows carry a size: once, few, many, or a class if the clone is expanded.

j_call | clone_size | v_call | d_call | cdr3_aa | cdr3_nt
TRBJ1-2 | many | TRBV7-2 | TRBD1 | CASSRDRGLNGYTF | TGTGCCAGCAGCAGGGACAGGGGGCTTAATGGCTACACCTTC
TRBJ1-5 | many | TRBV13 | NA | CASSYGRTYSNQPQHF | TGTGCCAGCAGTTATGGGAGGACATATAGCAATCAGCCCCAGCATTTT
TRBJ1-2 | many | TRBV9 | TRBD1 | CASATGLGYTF | TGTGCCAGCGCGACAGGGCTTGGCTACACCTTC
TRBJ1-3 | many | TRBV27 | NA | CASKTGNSGNTIYF | TGTGCCAGCAAGACAGGAAACTCTGGAAACACCATATATTTT
TRBJ2-5 | many | TRBV7-9 | NA | CASSPRVIGETQYF | TGTGCCAGCAGTCCCAGGGTGATCGGAGAGACCCAGTACTTC
TRBJ1-5 | many | TRBV4-1 | NA | CASSRDPFQPQHF | TGCGCCAGCAGCCGCGACCCGTTTCAGCCCCAGCATTTT
TRBJ1-5 | few | TRBV6-1 | TRBD1 | CASSPTGTGRQPQHF | TGTGCCAGCAGCCCGACCGGGACAGGGCGTCAGCCCCAGCATTTT
TRBJ2-1 | many | TRBV5-1 | TRBD2 | CASSLQTSGGYNEQFF | TGCGCCAGCAGCTTGCAAACTAGCGGGGGTTACAATGAGCAGTTCTTC
TRBJ1-2 | NA | TRBV2 | TRBD1 | CASSERQGGYGYTF | TGTGCCAGCAGTGAACGCCAGGGGGGATATGGCTACACCTTC
TRBJ1-1 | once | TRBV6-9 | NA | CASSFGRENTEAFF | TGTGCCAGCAGTTTCGGCAGGGAGAACACTGAAGCTTTCTTT
TRBJ2-7 | few | TRBV19 | NA | CASSIRNTGVKQYF | TGTGCCAGTAGTATTCGGAACACAGGTGTCAAGCAGTACTTC
TRBJ1-1 | NA | TRBV7-9 | NA | CASSPVKGPGTEAFF | TGTGCCAGCAGCCCAGTTAAGGGCCCGGGAACTGAAGCTTTCTTT
TRBJ2-3 | many | TRBV30 | NA | CAWSTLDTQYF | TGTGCCTGGAGTACTTTAGATACGCAGTATTTT
TRBJ2-1 | few | TRBV20-1 | TRBD2 | CSAPILAGSGNEQFF | TGCAGTGCCCCTATACTAGCGGGGTCCGGTAATGAGCAGTTCTTC
TRBJ2-3 | few | TRBV7-2 | TRBD2 | CASTARGGQGDTQYF | TGTGCCAGCACTGCGCGGGGGGGCCAAGGAGATACGCAGTATTTT
TRBJ2-1 | few | TRBV29-1 | NA | CSVESGWGAGNEQFF | TGCAGCGTTGAAAGCGGCTGGGGGGCCGGGAATGAGCAGTTCTTC
TRBJ1-4 | many | TRBV5-1 | NA | CASSWTPGVLANEKLFF | TGCGCCAGCAGCTGGACACCAGGGGTTTTGGCTAATGAAAAACTGTTTTTT
TRBJ2-3 | many | TRBV7-9 | NA | CASSPHSETSTDTQYF | TGTGCCAGCAGCCCGCACTCTGAAACTAGCACAGATACGCAGTATTTT
TRBJ2-5 | many | TRBV12-3/TRBV12-4 | TRBD2 | CASSLGGGRGETQYF | TGTGCCAGCAGTTTAGGCGGGGGGCGGGGGGAGACCCAGTACTTC
TRBJ1-5 | few | TRBV27 | TRBD1 | CASSPQQGARDQPQHF | TGTGCCAGCAGTCCGCAACAGGGGGCGAGGGATCAGCCCCAGCATTTT
TRBJ2-5 | NA | TRBV10-3 | TRBD1 | CATHPGQGFIRETQYF | TGTGCCACCCACCCGGGACAGGGGTTTATCAGAGAGACCCAGTACTTC
TRBJ1-3 | few | TRBV29-1 | NA | CSAGLGGNTIYF | TGCAGCGCCGGACTGGGTGGAAACACCATATATTTT
TRBJ2-1 | many | TRBV5-1 | NA | CASSFGLGDTYNEQFF | TGCGCCAGCAGCTTCGGGTTGGGGGACACCTACAATGAGCAGTTCTTC
TRBJ2-6 | many | TRBV11-2 | NA | CASSLDRGVWKSGANVLTF | TGTGCCAGCAGCTTAGATCGCGGGGTGTGGAAATCTGGGGCCAACGTCCTGACTTTC
TRBJ2-7 | many | TRBV10-3 | TRBD2 | CAIASSGGRAHEQYF | TGTGCCATCGCCTCTTCGGGGGGGCGCGCGCACGAGCAGTACTTC
TRBJ2-3 | many | TRBV7-3 | NA | CASSSTNTDTQYF | TGTGCCAGCAGCAGCACGAACACAGATACGCAGTATTTT
TRBJ1-1 | many | TRBV5-1 | NA | CASSLASLNTEAFF | TGCGCCAGCAGCTTGGCCAGTTTGAACACTGAAGCTTTCTTT
TRBJ1-2 | once | TRBV5-1 | NA | CASSLVDRNYGYTF | TGCGCCAGCAGCTTGGTCGACCGTAACTATGGCTACACCTTC
TRBJ2-7 | many | TRBV28 | NA | CASEGVEANEQYF | TGTGCCAGCGAGGGCGTCGAGGCCAACGAGCAGTACTTC
TRBJ2-7 | many | TRBV5-1 | NA | CASSVGPASSFEQYF | TGCGCCAGCAGCGTGGGGCCGGCTAGTTCCTTCGAGCAGTACTTC
TRBJ2-7 | NA | TRBV5-1 | NA | CASSFGPRAYEQYF | TGCGCCAGCAGCTTTGGCCCCAGGGCCTACGAGCAGTACTTC
TRBJ1-1 | few | TRBV5-1 | NA | CASSLISGNTEAFF | TGCGCCAGCAGCTTGATTTCGGGGAACACTGAAGCTTTCTTT
TRBJ1-1 | NA | TRBV18 | NA | CASSPGTSAGAEAFF | TGTGCCAGCTCACCCGGGACCTCAGCGGGCGCTGAAGCTTTCTTT
TRBJ2-3 | many | TRBV28 | TRBD2 | CAISARGEGTDTQYF | TGTGCCATCAGTGCGCGGGGGGAAGGCACAGATACGCAGTATTTT
TRBJ2-1 | few | TRBV30 | NA | CAWSWDTSSYNEQFF | TGTGCCTGGAGTTGGGACACCTCCTCCTACAATGAGCAGTTCTTC